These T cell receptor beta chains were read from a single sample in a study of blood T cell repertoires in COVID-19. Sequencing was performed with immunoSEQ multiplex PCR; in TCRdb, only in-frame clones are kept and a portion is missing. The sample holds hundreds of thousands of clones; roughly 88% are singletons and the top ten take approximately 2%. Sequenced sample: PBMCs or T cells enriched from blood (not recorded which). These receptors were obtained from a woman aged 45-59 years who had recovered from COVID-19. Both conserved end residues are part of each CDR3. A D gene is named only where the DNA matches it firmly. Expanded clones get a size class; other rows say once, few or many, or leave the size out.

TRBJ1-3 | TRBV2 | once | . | CASSEQGPGNTIYF | TGTGCCAGCAGTGAACAGGGGCCCGGAAACACCATATATTTT
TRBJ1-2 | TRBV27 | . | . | CASSLKRSNYGYTF | TGTGCCAGCAGTTTAAAGCGGAGCAACTATGGCTACACCTTC
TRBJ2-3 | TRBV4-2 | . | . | CASSQGGSVSTDTQYF | TGTGCCAGCAGCCAAGGAGGTAGCGTTAGCACAGATACGCAGTATTTT
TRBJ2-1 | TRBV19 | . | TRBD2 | CASSIRTSGGLTYNEQFF | TGTGCCAGTAGTATACGGACTAGCGGGGGACTTACCTACAATGAGCAGTTCTTC
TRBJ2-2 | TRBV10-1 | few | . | CASSSGESGELFF | TGCGCCAGCAGTTCAGGGGAATCCGGGGAGCTGTTTTTT
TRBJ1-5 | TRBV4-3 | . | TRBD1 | CASSQELYRGQGQPQHF | TGCGCCAGCAGCCAAGAGCTTTACAGGGGGCAGGGTCAGCCCCAGCATTTT
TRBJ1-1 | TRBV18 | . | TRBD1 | CASSQSQGANVGAFF | TGTGCCAGCTCCCAGAGTCAGGGGGCGAATGTGGGGGCTTTCTTT
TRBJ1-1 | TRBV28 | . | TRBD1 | CASSTYRQGRMTEAFF | TGTGCCAGCAGTACCTACCGACAGGGTAGAATGACTGAAGCTTTCTTT
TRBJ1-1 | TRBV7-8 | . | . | CASSLPTTGNTEAFF | TGTGCCAGCAGCTTACCCACGACAGGGAACACTGAAGCTTTCTTT
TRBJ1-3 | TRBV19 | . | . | CASSHQGQGLSGNTIYF | TGTGCCAGTAGTCATCAGGGGCAGGGGCTATCTGGAAACACCATATATTTT
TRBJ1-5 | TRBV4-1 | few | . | CASSQARINQPQHF | TGCGCCAGCAGCCAAGCCAGGATCAATCAGCCCCAGCATTTT
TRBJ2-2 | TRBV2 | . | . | CASSERGARTGELFF | TGTGCCAGCAGTGAACGGGGGGCGAGAACCGGGGAGCTGTTTTTT
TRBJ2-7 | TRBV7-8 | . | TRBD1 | CASSMSQGAIAEQYF | TGTGCCAGCAGCATGAGCCAGGGGGCGATCGCCGAGCAGTACTTC
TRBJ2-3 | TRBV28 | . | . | CASSFGGDTQYF | TGTGCCAGCAGTTTCGGGGGAGATACGCAGTATTTT
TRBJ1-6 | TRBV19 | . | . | CASRDTTFNSPLHF | TGTGCCAGTAGGGACACCACTTTTAATTCACCCCTCCACTTT
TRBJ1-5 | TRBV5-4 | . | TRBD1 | CASSLSGTGPNSNQPQHF | TGTGCCAGCAGCTTGTCTGGGACAGGGCCTAATAGCAATCAGCCCCAGCATTTT